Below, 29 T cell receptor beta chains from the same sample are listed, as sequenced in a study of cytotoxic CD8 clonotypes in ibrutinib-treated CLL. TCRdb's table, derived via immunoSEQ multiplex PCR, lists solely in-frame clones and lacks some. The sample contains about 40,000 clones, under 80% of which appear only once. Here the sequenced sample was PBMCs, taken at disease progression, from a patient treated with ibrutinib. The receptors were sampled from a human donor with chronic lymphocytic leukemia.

The CDR3 coding sequence is TGTGCCAGCAGCTTGCTTGGACAACTCAACACTGAAGCTTTCTTT. Protein: CASSLLGQLNTEAFF. V is TRBV5-5 and J is TRBJ1-1, with a tentative D call TRBD1 (5 bases). This CDR3 contains 15 residues. Deletions cut 1 base from V and 2 bases from J, with 12 bases between. CDR1 is SGHKS, CDR2 YYEKEE, per germline (reference sequence).

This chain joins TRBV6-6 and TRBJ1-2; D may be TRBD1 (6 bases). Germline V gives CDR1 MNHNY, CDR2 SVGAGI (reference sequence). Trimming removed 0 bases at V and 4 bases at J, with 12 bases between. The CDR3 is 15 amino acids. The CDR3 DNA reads TGTGCCAGCAGTTACTCTGACAGGACCTCCTATGGCTACACCTTC. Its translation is CASSYSDRTSYGYTF.

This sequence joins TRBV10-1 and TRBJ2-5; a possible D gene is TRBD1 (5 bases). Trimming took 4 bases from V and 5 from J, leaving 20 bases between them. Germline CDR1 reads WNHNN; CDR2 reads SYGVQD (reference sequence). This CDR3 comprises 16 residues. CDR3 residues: CASSGHLRGQEETQYF. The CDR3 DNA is TGCGCCAGCAGTGGTCACCTAAGGGGTCAGGAGGAGACCCAGTACTTC.

CDR3 protein: CASSDDGTRGSYEQYF. In DNA, the CDR3 is TGTGCCAGCAGTGACGACGGGACCCGGGGATCCTACGAGCAGTACTTC. This chain connects TRBV6-1 to TRBJ2-7; D is perhaps TRBD1 or TRBD2 (5 bases each). The CDR3 runs 16 residues. The V end lost 3 bases, the J end lost 1 base, and 16 bases lay between the germline ends. Germline lookup yields CDR1 MNHNS and CDR2 SASEGT.

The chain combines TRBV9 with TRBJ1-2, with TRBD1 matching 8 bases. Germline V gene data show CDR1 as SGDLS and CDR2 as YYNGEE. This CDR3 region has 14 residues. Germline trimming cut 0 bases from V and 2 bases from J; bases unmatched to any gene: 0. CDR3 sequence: CASSVGDRNYGYTF. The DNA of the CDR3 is TGTGCCAGCAGCGTAGGGGACAGGAACTATGGCTACACCTTC.

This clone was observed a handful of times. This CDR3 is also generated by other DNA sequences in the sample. The CDR3 sequence is CASSLWENTEAFF. CDR3 coding DNA: TGTGCCAGCAGCTTGTGGGAGAACACTGAAGCTTTCTTT. V usage is TRBV5-4 and J usage is TRBJ1-1; D not certain. The CDR3 length is 13 residues. The V end was cut by 1 base, the J end by 1 base, with 5 bases between. Germline V CDR1 and CDR2: SGHNT, YYREEE (reference sequence).

CDR3: CASSEGAYGGTQYF. In nucleotides, the CDR3 is TGTGCCAGCAGTGAAGGGGCGTATGGTGGGACCCAGTACTTC. The V call is TRBV25-1, the J call TRBJ2-5; the D gene is possibly TRBD1 (5 bases). There are 14 residues in the CDR3. The germline gives CDR1 MGHDK, CDR2 SYGVNS. V dropped 2 bases and J dropped 7 bases, with 14 bases sitting between them. The full variable domain, completed using reference TRBV25-1 and TRBJ2-5, is EADIYQTPRYLVIGTGKKITLECSQTMGHDKMYWYQQDPGMELHLIHYSYGVNSTEKGDLSSESTVSRIRTEHFPLTLESARPSHTSQYLCASSEGAYGGTQYFGPGTRLLVL.

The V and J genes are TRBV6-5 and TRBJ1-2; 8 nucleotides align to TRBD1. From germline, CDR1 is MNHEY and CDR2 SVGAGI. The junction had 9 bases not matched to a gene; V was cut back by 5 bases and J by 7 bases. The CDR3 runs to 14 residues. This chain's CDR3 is CASSLTDRELGYTF. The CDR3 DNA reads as TGTGCCAGCAGTCTCACGGACAGGGAGCTTGGCTACACCTTC.

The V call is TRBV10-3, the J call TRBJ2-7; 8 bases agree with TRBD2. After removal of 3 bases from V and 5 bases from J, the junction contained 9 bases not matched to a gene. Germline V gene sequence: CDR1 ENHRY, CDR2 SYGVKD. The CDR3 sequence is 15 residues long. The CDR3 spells CAISDVGTSWDEQYF. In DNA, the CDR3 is TGTGCCATCAGTGACGTCGGGACTAGTTGGGACGAGCAGTACTTC.

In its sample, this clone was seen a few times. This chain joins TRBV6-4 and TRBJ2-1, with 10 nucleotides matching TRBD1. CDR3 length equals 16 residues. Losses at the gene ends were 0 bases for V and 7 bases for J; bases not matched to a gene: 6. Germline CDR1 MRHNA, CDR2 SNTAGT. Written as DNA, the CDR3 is TGTGCCAGCAGTGACTCGGGGACAGGGGAGGTTAATGAGCAGTTCTTC. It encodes CASSDSGTGEVNEQFF.

The CDR3 nucleotides are TGTGCCAGCAGTTTATCGACGGGGAATGGCTACACCTTC. This sequence encodes CASSLSTGNGYTF. The chain recombines TRBV28 with TRBJ1-2; the D is unclear. CDR3 length equals 13 residues. The V and J ends lost 1 base and 6 bases respectively, with 9 bases between them. Germline V gene sequence: CDR1 MDHEN, CDR2 SYDVKM.

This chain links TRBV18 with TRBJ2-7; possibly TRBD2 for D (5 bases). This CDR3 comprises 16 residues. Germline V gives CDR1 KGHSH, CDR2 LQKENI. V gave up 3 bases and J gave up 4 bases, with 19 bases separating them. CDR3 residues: CASSPTTNAAQYEQYF. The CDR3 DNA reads TGTGCCAGCTCACCCACGACTAACGCGGCCCAATACGAGCAGTACTTC.

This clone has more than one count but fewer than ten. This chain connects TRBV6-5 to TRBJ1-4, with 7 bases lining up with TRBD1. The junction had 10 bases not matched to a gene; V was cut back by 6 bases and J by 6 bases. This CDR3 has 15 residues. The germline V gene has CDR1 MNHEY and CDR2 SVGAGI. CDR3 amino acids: CASSRSTGRDEKLFF. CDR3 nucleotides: TGTGCCAGCAGCAGATCGACAGGGAGAGATGAAAAACTGTTTTTT.

CDR3 sequence (DNA): TGCGCCAGCAGCCAAGAACAAGGGAATGGCTACACCTTC. Its protein product is CASSQEQGNGYTF. The chain uses TRBV4-1 and TRBJ1-2; no reliable D call. This CDR3 is 13 amino acids long. Trimming took 0 bases from V and 6 from J, leaving 8 bases between them. The germline V gene has CDR1 MGHRA and CDR2 YSYEKL.

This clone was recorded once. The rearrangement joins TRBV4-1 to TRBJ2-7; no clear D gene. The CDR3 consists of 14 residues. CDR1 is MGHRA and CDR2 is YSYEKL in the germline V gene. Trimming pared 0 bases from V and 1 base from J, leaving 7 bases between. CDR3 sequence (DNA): TGCGCCAGCAGCCAAGATCCCCAGTCCTACGAGCAGTACTTC. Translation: CASSQDPQSYEQYF.

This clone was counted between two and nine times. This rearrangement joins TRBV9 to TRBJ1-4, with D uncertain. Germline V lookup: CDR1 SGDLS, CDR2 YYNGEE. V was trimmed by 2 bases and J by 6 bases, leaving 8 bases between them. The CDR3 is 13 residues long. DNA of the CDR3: TGTGCCAGCAGCGTTGGAGAGGATGAAAAACTGTTTTTT. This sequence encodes CASSVGEDEKLFF.

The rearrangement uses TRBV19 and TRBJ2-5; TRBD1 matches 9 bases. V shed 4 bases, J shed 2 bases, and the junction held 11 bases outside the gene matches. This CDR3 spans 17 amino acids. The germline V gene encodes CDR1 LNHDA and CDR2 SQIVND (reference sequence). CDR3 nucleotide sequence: TGTGCCAGTAGTACCCTTCCCGGGACAGGGCCACAAGAGACCCAGTACTTC. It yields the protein CASSTLPGTGPQETQYF.

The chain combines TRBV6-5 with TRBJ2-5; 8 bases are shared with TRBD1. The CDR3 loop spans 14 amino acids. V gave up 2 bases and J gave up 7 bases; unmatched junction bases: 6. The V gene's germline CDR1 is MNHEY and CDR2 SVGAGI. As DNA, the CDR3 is TGTGCCAGCAGTTACGCCCTAGGACAGGGGACCCAGTACTTC. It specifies CASSYALGQGTQYF.

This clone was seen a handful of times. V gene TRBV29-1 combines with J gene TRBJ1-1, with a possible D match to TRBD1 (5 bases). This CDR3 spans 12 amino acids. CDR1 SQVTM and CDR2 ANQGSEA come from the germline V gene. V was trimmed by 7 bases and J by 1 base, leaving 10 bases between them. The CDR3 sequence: CSADDRNTEAFF. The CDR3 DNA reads TGCAGCGCTGACGACAGGAACACTGAAGCTTTCTTT.

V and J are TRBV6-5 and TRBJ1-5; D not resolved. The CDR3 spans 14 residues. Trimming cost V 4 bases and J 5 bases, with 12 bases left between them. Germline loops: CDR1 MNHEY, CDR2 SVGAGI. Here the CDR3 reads CASSFHVRYQPQHF. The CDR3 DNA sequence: TGTGCCAGCAGTTTTCACGTCCGGTATCAGCCCCAGCATTTT.

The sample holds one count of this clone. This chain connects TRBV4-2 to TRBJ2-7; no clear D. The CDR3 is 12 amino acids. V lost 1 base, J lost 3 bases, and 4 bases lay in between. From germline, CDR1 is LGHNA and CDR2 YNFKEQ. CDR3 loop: CASSQAGYEQYF. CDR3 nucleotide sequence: TGTGCCAGCAGCCAAGCGGGCTACGAGCAGTACTTC.

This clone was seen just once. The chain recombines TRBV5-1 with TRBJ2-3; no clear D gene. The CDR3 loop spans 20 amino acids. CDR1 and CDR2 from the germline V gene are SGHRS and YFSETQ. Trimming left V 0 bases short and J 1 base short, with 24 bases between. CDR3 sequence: CASSLGRLRPTLDRTDTQYF. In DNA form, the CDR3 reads TGCGCCAGCAGCTTGGGCCGCTTGAGGCCCACATTGGACCGCACAGATACGCAGTATTTT.

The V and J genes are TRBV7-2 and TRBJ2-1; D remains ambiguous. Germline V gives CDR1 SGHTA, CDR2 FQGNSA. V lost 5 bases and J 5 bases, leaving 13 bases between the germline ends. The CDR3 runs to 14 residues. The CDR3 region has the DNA TGTGCCAGCAGCACACAGATCGTGGACAATGAGCAGTTCTTC. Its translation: CASSTQIVDNEQFF.

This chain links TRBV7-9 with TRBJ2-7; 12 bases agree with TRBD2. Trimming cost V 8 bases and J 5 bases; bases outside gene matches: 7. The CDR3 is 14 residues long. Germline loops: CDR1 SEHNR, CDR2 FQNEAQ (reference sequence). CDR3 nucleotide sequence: TGTGCCAGCTGGACTAGCGGGAATATAAACGAGCAGTACTTC. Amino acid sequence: CASWTSGNINEQYF.

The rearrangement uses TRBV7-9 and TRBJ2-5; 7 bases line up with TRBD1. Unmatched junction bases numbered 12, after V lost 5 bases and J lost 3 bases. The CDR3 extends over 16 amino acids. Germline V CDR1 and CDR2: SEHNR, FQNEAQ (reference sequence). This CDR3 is CASSHPPGTAEETQYF. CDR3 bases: TGTGCCAGCAGCCACCCCCCCGGGACAGCTGAAGAGACCCAGTACTTC.

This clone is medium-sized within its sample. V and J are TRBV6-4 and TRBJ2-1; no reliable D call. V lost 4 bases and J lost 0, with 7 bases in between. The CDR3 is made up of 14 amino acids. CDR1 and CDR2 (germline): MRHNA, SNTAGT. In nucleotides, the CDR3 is TGTGCCAGCAGTGCGGAGAGCTCCTACAATGAGCAGTTCTTC. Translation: CASSAESSYNEQFF.

In nucleotides, the CDR3 is TGTGCCAGCAGTTTCAGAGGGCAGCCCCAGCATTTT. Its protein is CASSFRGQPQHF. The chain joins TRBV27 to TRBJ1-5; D is undetermined. V was pared by 3 bases and J by 7 bases, with 7 bases between. The CDR3 runs to 12 residues. Germline CDR1 MNHEY, CDR2 SMNVEV (reference sequence).

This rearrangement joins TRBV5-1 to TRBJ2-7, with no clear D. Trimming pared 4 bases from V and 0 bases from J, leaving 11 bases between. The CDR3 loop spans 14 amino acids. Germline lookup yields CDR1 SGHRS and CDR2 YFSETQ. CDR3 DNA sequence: TGCGCCAGCAGCCCCCGGACGGCCTCCTACGAGCAGTACTTC. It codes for CASSPRTASYEQYF.

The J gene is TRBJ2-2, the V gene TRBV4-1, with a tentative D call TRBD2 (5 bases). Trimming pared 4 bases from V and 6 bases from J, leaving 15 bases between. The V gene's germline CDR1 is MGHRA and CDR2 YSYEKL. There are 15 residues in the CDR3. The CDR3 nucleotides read TGCGCCAGCAGCCCTATGGGGAGCATCTCCGGGGAGCTGTTTTTT. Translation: CASSPMGSISGELFF.